This TCR beta chain was obtained from a study of blood T cells in healthy people across ages. Alongside a J-beta primer mix, a sample-barcoded 5' primer served in a second PCR lasting roughly 6 to 12 cycles. TCRdb re-derived calls from the 5' RACE reads in MiXCR, one entry per CDR3 protein. The sample holds about 630,000 distinct CDR3 sequences, approximately 21% seen once. The junction had 6 bases not matched to a gene; V was cut back by 1 base and J by 8 bases. CDR1 DFQATT and CDR2 SNEGSKA come from the germline V gene (reference sequence). CDR3 size: 14 residues. The receptor was isolated from an older man in good health. The J gene is TRBJ2-1, the V gene TRBV20-1; 9 nucleotides line up with TRBD2. The specimen was blood. CDR3 bases: TGCAGTGCTAGAGTAGTAGCGGGAGTTTATGAGCAGTTCTTC. As protein: CSARVVAGVYEQFF.